These 11 T cell receptor beta chains came from one sample sequenced in a study of blood T cell repertoires in COVID-19. Produced via immunoSEQ multiplex PCR; TCRdb's table is partial and in-frame only. The table lists roughly 240,000 clones, around 87% of them singletons. Sequenced: peripheral blood. Every receptor here comes from a woman in her 30s who had recovered from COVID-19.

The chain has TRBV4-1 and TRBJ1-5, with D tentatively TRBD1 (6 bases). Germline loops: CDR1 MGHRA, CDR2 YSYEKL. This CDR3 is 16 amino acids long. Trimming shortened V by 0 bases and J by 11 bases, and 20 bases separated the two germline ends. The CDR3 region is CASSQDFQGPVLTQHF. Written as DNA, the CDR3 is TGCGCCAGCAGCCAAGATTTTCAGGGGCCCGTTTTGACCCAGCATTTT.

The CDR3 DNA is TGTGCCAGCAGCCAAGATGGGGGGGGGACATACTACAATGAGCAGTTCTTC. It encodes CASSQDGGGTYYNEQFF. The J gene is TRBJ2-1, the V gene TRBV4-2, with a weak D call TRBD2 (7 bases). Germline values: CDR1 LGHNA, CDR2 YNFKEQ. Trimming cost V 0 bases and J 3 bases, with 15 bases left between them. CDR3 length equals 17 residues.

The J gene is TRBJ2-3, the V gene TRBV9, with D tentatively TRBD2 (6 bases). The CDR3 spans 16 residues. Trimming took off 3 bases at V and 4 bases at J, with 18 bases between the two ends. Germline CDR1 reads SGDLS; CDR2 reads YYNGEE. Written as DNA, the CDR3 is TGTGCCAGCAGCGAACCCGCGGGGATCGGACCAGATACGCAGTATTTT. This gives the protein CASSEPAGIGPDTQYF.

The CDR3: CASSKDSYEQYF. The CDR3 DNA reads as TGTGCCAGCAGTAAGGACAGTTACGAGCAGTACTTC. The chain recombines TRBV5-5 with TRBJ2-7; D may be TRBD1 (6 bases). The V end was cut by 5 bases, the J end by 4 bases, with 10 bases between. The germline V gene encodes CDR1 SGHKS and CDR2 YYEKEE (reference sequence). The CDR3 covers 12 residues.

V usage is TRBV7-9 and J usage is TRBJ1-4, with 11 positions matching TRBD1. This CDR3 spans 16 amino acids. Germline CDR1 and CDR2: SEHNR and FQNEAQ (reference sequence). J was trimmed by 2 bases and V by 5 bases; bases with no gene match: 4. CDR3 sequence (DNA): TGTGCCAGCAGCCGGGACAGGGGGTGGACTAATGAAAAACTGTTTTTT. It is translated as CASSRDRGWTNEKLFF.

This chain connects TRBV7-2 to TRBJ1-2; D call uncertain. V was pared by 1 base and J by 4 bases, with 16 bases between. This CDR3 region has 16 residues. Germline assignment: CDR1 SGHTA and CDR2 FQGNSA. CDR3 sequence reads: CASSLGPVEGAYGYTF. The CDR3 DNA reads as TGTGCCAGCAGCTTAGGCCCGGTCGAGGGTGCCTATGGCTACACCTTC.

The chain carries TRBV18 and TRBJ2-1; tentatively, D is TRBD1 (5 bases). With 4 bases removed from V and 0 bases from J, the gap between germline ends came to 22 bases. The CDR3 is 19 amino acids. The germline CDR1 and CDR2 sequences are KGHSH and LQKENI. This chain's CDR3 is CASSRGHLEDSSSYNEQFF. CDR3 DNA: TGTGCCAGCTCACGCGGACACCTTGAAGACTCGAGCTCCTACAATGAGCAGTTCTTC.

This rearrangement joins TRBV6-5 to TRBJ2-1; D may be TRBD2 (5 bases). Germline CDR1 reads MNHEY; CDR2 reads SVGAGI. The CDR3 has 14 residues. V dropped 5 bases and J dropped 3 bases, with 11 bases sitting between them. The CDR3 sequence: CASSTIRDYNEQFF. The CDR3 DNA follows: TGTGCCAGCAGTACTATCCGGGACTACAATGAGCAGTTCTTC.

The rearrangement links TRBV30 to TRBJ1-6; tentatively, D is TRBD1 (6 bases). CDR3 length: 16 amino acids. The germline V gene has CDR1 GTSNPN and CDR2 SVGIG (reference sequence). Trimming removed 4 bases from V and 7 bases from J, with 20 bases in between. CDR3 nucleotides: TGTGCCTGGATAATGAACCGGACAGTGCGGAATTCACCCCTCCACTTT. It yields the protein CAWIMNRTVRNSPLHF.

The chain has TRBV6-5 and TRBJ2-7, with 8 bases fitting TRBD1. CDR1 is MNHEY, CDR2 SVGAGI, per germline. The ends lost 7 bases at V and 1 base at J; junction bases unmatched: 6. The CDR3 runs 14 residues. The CDR3 DNA is TGTGCCAGCATAGGCACAGGGGGTTCCTACGAGCAGTACTTC. This codes for CASIGTGGSYEQYF.

The rearrangement uses TRBV7-8 and TRBJ1-1; TRBD1 aligns across 10 bases. Germline values: CDR1 SGHVS, CDR2 FQNEAQ. This CDR3 spans 16 amino acids. Trimming removed 5 bases from V and 0 bases from J; junction bases left unmatched: 6. The DNA for the CDR3 is TGTGCCAGCAGCAACCGGGACAGGGGCGTGAACACTGAAGCTTTCTTT. As protein: CASSNRDRGVNTEAFF.